Listed below are T cell receptor beta chains from one sample, sequenced in a study of T cell repertoires in cytomegalovirus infection. One entry per CDR3 protein, called by TCRdb with MiXCR from the reads. The top ten clones hold 2.8% of a sample with some 680,000 distinct CDR3 sequences, roughly a third of them seen once. The sequenced sample consisted of PBMCs. All receptors come from a human donor in good health (CMV status not recorded). Some clones in this sample may be carry-over from other donors' samples. Both conserved end residues are part of each CDR3. The D gene is left open where the match is weak. Clone size is shown for a subset of rows, as once, few, many or a class of expanded clone.

size: once
V: TRBV24-1
D: TRBD1
length: 15
J: TRBJ1-2
DNA: TGTGCCACCTCTAGGACAGGGGAGAGAGGCTATGGCTACACCTTC
CDR3: CATSRTGERGYGYTF

size: few
V: TRBV28
D: .
length: 16
J: TRBJ1-2
DNA: TGTGCCAGCAGTTTCCTGACAGCAACAAGTTTCTATGGCTACACCTTC
CDR3: CASSFLTATSFYGYTF

size: once
V: TRBV4-2
D: TRBD1
length: 16
J: TRBJ2-1
DNA: TGTGCCAGCAGCCCTACCTCGGACAGGGCTTACAATGAGCAGTTCTTC
CDR3: CASSPTSDRAYNEQFF

size: .
V: TRBV11-2
D: .
length: 15
J: TRBJ1-6
DNA: TGTGCCAGCAGCCTCTCTCCGGCCGGGGATTCACCCCTCCACTTT
CDR3: CASSLSPAGDSPLHF

size: few
V: TRBV3-1
D: .
length: 15
J: TRBJ2-1
DNA: TGTGCCAGCAGCCACCCATGGGAGGGACAGATTGAGCAGTTCTTC
CDR3: CASSHPWEGQIEQFF

size: .
V: TRBV12-3/TRBV12-4
D: .
length: 15
J: TRBJ1-6
DNA: TGTGCCAGCAGGTACAATGGCGCTCATAATTCACCCCTCCACTTT
CDR3: CASRYNGAHNSPLHF

size: few
V: TRBV28
D: .
length: 13
J: TRBJ1-2
DNA: TGTGCCAGCAGCCAGGGGCAGGACTATGGCTACACCTTC
CDR3: CASSQGQDYGYTF

size: few
V: TRBV11-1
D: TRBD2
length: 17
J: TRBJ2-5
DNA: TGTGCCAGCAGCAAAGAACTAGCGGGAGACGGGCAAGAGACCCAGTACTTC
CDR3: CASSKELAGDGQETQYF

size: many
V: TRBV7-8
D: .
length: 16
J: TRBJ1-5
DNA: TGTGCCAGCAGCTTAGAGGGCAGCTATAGCAATCAGCCCCAGCATTTT
CDR3: CASSLEGSYSNQPQHF

size: .
V: TRBV20-1
D: .
length: 15
J: TRBJ2-7
DNA: TGCAGTGCTAGAGATTCGGAAGGGAGCTCCTACGAGCAGTACTTC
CDR3: CSARDSEGSSYEQYF

size: .
V: TRBV12-3/TRBV12-4
D: .
length: 11
J: TRBJ2-3
DNA: TGTGCCAGTGGGCTTAGAGATACGCAGTATTTT
CDR3: CASGLRDTQYF

size: few
V: TRBV10-3
D: TRBD1
length: 14
J: TRBJ1-4
DNA: TGTGCCATCAGTGAGGGGACAGGGGGGCAAAAACTGTTTTTT
CDR3: CAISEGTGGQKLFF

size: few
V: TRBV6-1
D: .
length: 14
J: TRBJ1-1
DNA: TGTGCCAGCAGTGATTCCCAGTGGAACTCTGAAGCTTTCTTT
CDR3: CASSDSQWNSEAFF

size: .
V: TRBV28
D: TRBD1
length: 14
J: TRBJ2-7
DNA: TGTGCCAGCAAATCAGGGGGCTACTCCTACGAGCAGTACTTC
CDR3: CASKSGGYSYEQYF

size: many
V: TRBV6-6
D: .
length: 15
J: TRBJ2-3
DNA: TGTGCCAGCAGTTGGGCGGGGGCGAGAGGAGATACGCAGTATTTT
CDR3: CASSWAGARGDTQYF